This is a list of T cell receptor beta chains from one sample in a study of OX40 agonist ivuxolimab in advanced cancers. Some clones are missing from TCRdb's copy, which holds only in-frame ones; the method was immunoSEQ multiplex PCR. Of some 100,000 clones in the sample, more than 85% are singletons; the top ten hold about 0.82%. The sequenced sample was CD4+ or CD8+ T cells sorted from blood, obtained in a trial of the OX40 agonist ivuxolimab. These receptors originate from an adult with an advanced solid tumor such as melanoma, head and neck, liver or kidney cancer. CDR3s include the opening cysteine and the closing phenylalanine or tryptophan. The order of the fields is V gene, clone size, J gene, D gene, CDR3 DNA, CDR3 protein. D genes are given only for firm matches. Clone sizes are given selectively: once, few, many, or a class where the clone is expanded.

TRBV10-1,few,TRBJ1-1,.,TGCGCCAGCACGGTGGGCACTGAAGCTTTCTTT,CASTVGTEAFF
TRBV28,.,TRBJ2-7,.,TGTGCCAGCAGTATTCCCCAGGGGCGTGAGGAGCAGTACTTC,CASSIPQGREEQYF
TRBV10-2,.,TRBJ2-2,TRBD2,TGCGCCAGCCGACTAGCGGGAGCCGGGGAGCTGTTTTTT,CASRLAGAGELFF
TRBV4-3,.,TRBJ2-3,TRBD1,TGCGCCAGCAGCCAAGAGGACAGGGTCGTAGATACGCAGTATTTT,CASSQEDRVVDTQYF
TRBV28,.,TRBJ2-4,.,TGTGCCAGCAGTTTGGGAGCGGGCCTAGCCAAAAACATTCAGTACTTC,CASSLGAGLAKNIQYF
TRBV19,.,TRBJ2-3,.,TGTGCCAGTAGTGAGACTAGAGGAGTTTGGACAGATACGCAGTATTTT,CASSETRGVWTDTQYF
TRBV27,.,TRBJ2-3,TRBD2,TGTGCCAGCAGTTTAAAGGAGGCTAGCGGAGCCCCCTTGCAGTATTTT,CASSLKEASGAPLQYF
TRBV4-1,.,TRBJ2-1,TRBD2,TGCGCCAGCAGCCGCGGTTTACTAGCGGGAGGTCTGAATGAGCAGTTCTTC,CASSRGLLAGGLNEQFF
TRBV6-1,once,TRBJ2-3,.,TGTGCCAGCAGTAAAGGCGGGTTAGGGGGCACAGATACGCAGTATTTT,CASSKGGLGGTDTQYF
TRBV6-1,.,TRBJ2-5,.,TGTGCCAGCACTGAGGGGGGACACCTTACCCAAGAGACCCAGTACTTC,CASTEGGHLTQETQYF
TRBV20-1,many,TRBJ1-2,.,TGCAGTGCTCCCGTCGGCGGCTACACCTTC,CSAPVGGYTF
TRBV30,.,TRBJ1-2,.,TGTGCCTGGAGTGTCGGGCCAGGGGTTGGCTATGGCTACACCTTC,CAWSVGPGVGYGYTF
TRBV6-5,.,TRBJ1-1,.,TGTGCCAGCAGTCCCCTGGGAGGTGAAGCTTTCTTT,CASSPLGGEAFF
TRBV5-1,.,TRBJ1-1,.,TGCGCCAGCAGCTTGCAGGACGGGATGAACACTGAAGCTTTCTTT,CASSLQDGMNTEAFF
TRBV5-1,.,TRBJ2-3,.,TGCGCCAGCAGCCCACGGCAGGTCACAGATACGCAGTATTTT,CASSPRQVTDTQYF
TRBV10-3,.,TRBJ2-1,TRBD2,TGTGCCATCAGTGAGGGGCTAGCGGGAGGGGTTGAGCAGTTCTTC,CAISEGLAGGVEQFF
TRBV9,.,TRBJ2-3,.,TGTGCCAGCAGCTTTTTTGGGGGCGAAACAGATACGCAGTATTTT,CASSFFGGETDTQYF
TRBV19,.,TRBJ1-1,.,TGTGCCAGTAGCATGCTACAGGGTTCGAACACTGAAGCTTTCTTT,CASSMLQGSNTEAFF
TRBV5-4,.,TRBJ2-1,TRBD2,TGTGCCAGCAGTCCTAGCGGGAGGCCCGACTACAATGAGCAGTTCTTC,CASSPSGRPDYNEQFF
TRBV7-2,.,TRBJ2-5,TRBD1,TGTGCCAGCAGCCCCGGGACAGGACAAGAGACCCAGTACTTC,CASSPGTGQETQYF
TRBV23-1,once,TRBJ1-5,.,TGCGCCAGCAGTCAACGACAGAAAGGCAATCAGCCCCAGCATTTT,CASSQRQKGNQPQHF
TRBV2,once,TRBJ2-5,.,TGTGCCAGCAGTGATAGAGCGGAGACCCAGTACTTC,CASSDRAETQYF
TRBV5-4,.,TRBJ2-3,.,TGTGCCAGCAGCTCCGTTAAGGGATCTAGCACAGATACGCAGTATTTT,CASSSVKGSSTDTQYF
TRBV6-5,few,TRBJ1-1,TRBD1,TGTGCCAGCAGTTACCAGGACAGGGGATTTGAAGCTTTCTTT,CASSYQDRGFEAFF
TRBV9,.,TRBJ2-3,.,TGTGCCAGCAGCCCCCGCGGTGATACGCAGTATTTT,CASSPRGDTQYF
TRBV6-6,.,TRBJ1-4,.,TGTGCCAGCAGTTTCCGGGAGCCGGCAACTAATGAAAAACTGTTTTTT,CASSFREPATNEKLFF
TRBV2,few,TRBJ2-5,.,TGTGCCAGCAAGGGCCCCGGGGAGACCCAGTACTTC,CASKGPGETQYF
TRBV27,.,TRBJ2-3,.,TGTGCCAGCAGTTTTTGGGGGGGACAGGGCACAGATACGCAGTATTTT,CASSFWGGQGTDTQYF
TRBV7-2,once,TRBJ2-1,.,TGTGCCAGCAGCTTAGCGGCCTTAGGTGAGCAGTTCTTC,CASSLAALGEQFF
TRBV9,.,TRBJ2-1,TRBD2,TGTGCCAGCAGCCTCCGGGAGGCAGGTAATTATGAGCAGTTCTTC,CASSLREAGNYEQFF
TRBV28,.,TRBJ1-5,.,TGTGCCAGCAGTTTTGGGTTGAATCAGCCCCAGCATTTT,CASSFGLNQPQHF
TRBV18,.,TRBJ1-2,.,TGTGCCAGCTCATCATCTTCCCCCAGGCTTGACTACACCTTC,CASSSSSPRLDYTF
TRBV2,once,TRBJ2-6,.,TGTGCCAAGGGGGGAGGGCTCGCTGGGGCCAACGTCCTGACTTTC,CAKGGGLAGANVLTF
TRBV6-5,.,TRBJ2-1,TRBD2,TGTGCCAGCAGTGCCCCCGGGAGGAATGAGCAGTTCTTC,CASSAPGRNEQFF
TRBV29-1,.,TRBJ2-2,TRBD1,TGCAGCGCCCGTAGGGACAGGGACACCGGGGAGCTGTTTTTT,CSARRDRDTGELFF
TRBV19,.,TRBJ2-1,.,TGTGCCAGTAGCAATGGGAAAGGCTACAATGAGCAGTTCTTC,CASSNGKGYNEQFF
TRBV25-1,.,TRBJ1-1,.,TGTGCCAGCAGTGAATCGGGGGGCAGGACTGAAGCTTTCTTT,CASSESGGRTEAFF
TRBV6-1,.,TRBJ2-7,TRBD1,TGTGCCAGCAGACAGGGGGACTCCGAGCAGTACTTC,CASRQGDSEQYF
TRBV6-5,.,TRBJ1-5,.,TGTGCCAGCAGTTCCGACAAGTATAGCAATCAGCCCCAGCATTTT,CASSSDKYSNQPQHF
TRBV12-2,few,TRBJ1-5,.,TGTGCAAGTCGCACTGACTCTCCTAATCAGCCCCAGCATTTT,CASRTDSPNQPQHF
TRBV28,.,TRBJ1-2,TRBD1,TGTGCCAGCAGGACAGGGGGCGTTACCTATGGCTACACCTTC,CASRTGGVTYGYTF
TRBV5-1,.,TRBJ2-5,.,TGCGCCAGCAGCTTGATGGACAGCCGACAAGAGACCCAGTACTTC,CASSLMDSRQETQYF
TRBV28,.,TRBJ2-2,TRBD2,TGTGCCACCCAGGCTAGCGGGAGTGCCGGGGAGCTGTTTTTT,CATQASGSAGELFF
TRBV7-2,.,TRBJ1-3,.,TGTGCCAGCAGCTTAAACAGGAACTCTGGAAACACCATATATTTT,CASSLNRNSGNTIYF
TRBV19,.,TRBJ2-7,.,TGTGCCAGTAGTGGTAAGCGGCACTCCTACGAGCAGTACTTC,CASSGKRHSYEQYF
TRBV18,once,TRBJ2-1,TRBD2,TGTGCCAGCTCACCACCGGGGAGTGTAGGGACTATGATATATGAGCAGTTCTTC,CASSPPGSVGTMIYEQFF
TRBV7-9,.,TRBJ2-3,.,TGTGCCAGCAGCTCCGGACAAGTGGCAGATACGCAGTATTTT,CASSSGQVADTQYF
TRBV7-8,medium-sized,TRBJ2-1,.,TGTGCCAGCAGCCCCCGGGACGACTCCAATGAGCAGTTCTTC,CASSPRDDSNEQFF
TRBV29-1,.,TRBJ2-1,.,TGCAGCGTTGGTGACGGAGGAGTCAATGAGCAGTTCTTC,CSVGDGGVNEQFF
TRBV2,.,TRBJ2-2,TRBD1,TGTGCCAGCAGGACAGGGTATGGCACCGGGGAGCTGTTTTTT,CASRTGYGTGELFF
TRBV6-6,.,TRBJ2-3,TRBD2,TGTGCCAGCAGTTACTCGCCTAGCGGGACGCAGTATTTT,CASSYSPSGTQYF
TRBV30,.,TRBJ1-2,.,TGTGCCTGGAGCCCGAGCACGGGCTATGGCTACACCTTC,CAWSPSTGYGYTF
TRBV5-4,.,TRBJ1-2,TRBD1,TGTGCCAGCAGGCCCGGGACAGCAGCCTATGGCTACACCTTC,CASRPGTAAYGYTF
TRBV5-1,.,TRBJ2-7,.,TGCGCCAGCAGCCCCGAGGGGGGGAGATCTGCCGAGCAGTACTTC,CASSPEGGRSAEQYF
TRBV7-6,.,TRBJ1-2,.,TGTGCCAGCAGCCCTTCAGGGGATTTGGGCTACACCTTC,CASSPSGDLGYTF
TRBV21-1,once,TRBJ1-4,.,TGTGCCAGCAGCCAGGGACAGGGGTACGAAAAACTGTTTTTT,CASSQGQGYEKLFF
TRBV6-5,.,TRBJ1-1,TRBD1,TGTGCCAGCAGTTACTTCGGGACAGGGGGAACTGAAGCTTTCTTT,CASSYFGTGGTEAFF
TRBV2,few,TRBJ1-5,.,TGTGCCAGCAGTGGAGTCGCTGAGAATCAGCCCCAGCATTTT,CASSGVAENQPQHF
TRBV6-1,.,TRBJ1-2,.,TGTGCCAGCAACTATTGGACACAAAACCCCTATGGCTACACCTTC,CASNYWTQNPYGYTF